This entry lists 8 T cell receptor beta chains sequenced from one sample in a study of control samples from healthy donors and cancer patients. Sequencing was performed with immunoSEQ multiplex PCR; in TCRdb, only in-frame clones are kept and a portion is missing. The data show approximately 69,000 clones, 89% seen once. Source material: PBMCs. Receptors originate from a man in his 60s with colorectal cancer.

This clone was detected only once. The rearrangement joins TRBV9 to TRBJ2-1; D not certain. V lost 0 bases to trimming and J lost 6 bases, with 13 bases between them. Germline CDR1 reads SGDLS; CDR2 reads YYNGEE. The length of the CDR3 is 15 residues. The CDR3 nucleotides read TGTGCCAGCAGCGTAGCGCCGGGCTTGGTCAATGAGCAGTTCTTC. This translates into CASSVAPGLVNEQFF.

The V and J genes are TRBV6-5 and TRBJ1-2; D is undetermined. V was pared by 4 bases and J by 7 bases, with 13 bases between. The CDR3 runs 13 residues. The V gene's germline CDR1 is MNHEY and CDR2 SVGAGI. The CDR3 reads CASSLRVELGYTF. CDR3 bases: TGTGCCAGCAGTTTAAGGGTTGAACTTGGCTACACCTTC.

This clone was counted once. This chain joins TRBV9 and TRBJ1-6; D uncertain. The V end was cut by 0 bases, the J end by 7 bases, with 11 bases between. Germline lookup yields CDR1 SGDLS and CDR2 YYNGEE. The CDR3 contains 15 residues. The CDR3 is CASSVGAVKNSPLHF. The CDR3 DNA reads as TGTGCCAGCAGCGTAGGGGCAGTGAAGAATTCACCCCTCCACTTT.

The V gene is TRBV6-5, the J gene TRBJ1-4; 9 positions match TRBD1. The V segment lost 2 bases and the J segment 8 bases; nucleotides outside the gene matches: 6. CDR1 and CDR2 (germline): MNHEY, SVGAGI. The CDR3 loop spans 15 amino acids. DNA for the CDR3: TGTGCCAGCAGTTACACCACCGGGACAGGGGAAAAACTGTTTTTT. This codes for CASSYTTGTGEKLFF.

The rearrangement uses TRBV12-3 or TRBV12-4 and TRBJ2-7; TRBD2 agrees at 7 bases. The CDR3 has 13 amino acids. The V gene end was trimmed by 5 bases and the J gene end by 2 bases; junction bases not matched to a gene: 3. This CDR3 is CASSGTTTYEQYF. The DNA of the CDR3 is TGTGCCAGCAGTGGGACTACGACCTACGAGCAGTACTTC.

The V and J genes are TRBV4-3 and TRBJ2-1; 9 nucleotides match TRBD2. J was trimmed by 12 bases and V by 0 bases; bases with no gene match: 9. Germline V gives CDR1 LGHNA, CDR2 YSLEER. This CDR3 is built from 15 residues. The CDR3 coding sequence is TGCGCCAGCAGCCAAGATTCGCGGGGGGGCTCGTCGCAGTTCTTC. It codes for CASSQDSRGGSSQFF.

The chain carries TRBV18 and TRBJ2-3; 11 bases map to TRBD2. There are 18 residues in the CDR3. Germline CDR1 and CDR2: KGHSH and LQKENI. After removal of 3 bases from V and 5 bases from J, the junction contained 13 bases not matched to a gene. The CDR3 protein is CASSPLPTSGGTGDTQYF. The CDR3 DNA reads as TGTGCCAGCTCACCGCTCCCAACTAGCGGGGGAACAGGAGATACGCAGTATTTT.

This chain joins TRBV19 and TRBJ1-2; D possibly corresponds to TRBD1 (5 bases). The CDR3 is 12 residues long. CDR1 LNHDA and CDR2 SQIVND come from the germline V gene (reference sequence). The ends were cut back, 6 bases at V and 2 bases at J, with 7 bases in the middle. The CDR3 bases are TGTGCCAGTAGGTGGGGCAACTATGGCTACACCTTC. Its protein product is CASRWGNYGYTF.